This TCR beta chain was recorded in a study of brain T cells in children with intractable seizures. With respect to this clone: Its antigen is still unknown.

Whole-study results and caveats: HCMV serostatus was not known, and viral specificity came from CDR3 similarity only.

This CDR3 spans 14 amino acids. Per germline, CDR1 LNHDA and CDR2 SQIVND (reference sequence). The V segment lost 6 bases and the J segment 4 bases; nucleotides outside the gene matches: 4. The table came from immunoSEQ multiplex PCR; TCRdb's copy has only in-frame clones and leaves some out. The table includes about 350,000 clones, 93% detected once. The time point here: blood from clinic visit 5 months post-surgery; TSC patient then seizure free. Pre-surgery treatment included at least one anti-epileptic drug. This TCR derives from a boy under two years old with tuberous sclerosis and intractable seizures. Specimen: peripheral blood, collected about 5 months after surgery. The genes are TRBV19 and TRBJ2-5; 11 bases line up with TRBD2. The CDR3 coding sequence is TGTGCCAGTAGGCGGCTAGCGGGAGGAGAGACCCAGTACTTC. It is translated as CASRRLAGGETQYF.